These 20 T cell receptor beta chains came from one sample sequenced in a study of T cell responses to AZD1222 COVID-19 vaccine. The table came from immunoSEQ multiplex PCR; TCRdb's copy has only in-frame clones and leaves some out. Of more than 95,000 clones listed, about nine tenths are singletons. The sample was peripheral blood, taken on day 0 of AZD1222 vaccination. These receptor sequences come from an adult in good health.

This rearrangement joins TRBV19 to TRBJ1-1; D is undetermined. Germline V gene lookup returns CDR1 LNHDA and CDR2 SQIVND (reference sequence). V lost 3 bases, J lost 1 base, and 6 bases lay in between. The CDR3 length is 13 residues. Here the CDR3 reads CASSMVGNTEAFF. The CDR3 bases are TGTGCCAGTAGTATGGTCGGGAACACTGAAGCTTTCTTT.

The J gene is TRBJ2-3, the V gene TRBV28, with D maybe TRBD2 (6 bases). CDR1 is MDHEN and CDR2 is SYDVKM in the germline V gene. The CDR3 loop spans 15 amino acids. The V end was cut by 6 bases, the J end by 2 bases, with 15 bases between. The CDR3 nucleotides read TGTGCCAGCAGATTCAGCGGAGGGCCCACAGATACGCAGTATTTT. Protein sequence: CASRFSGGPTDTQYF.

This chain connects TRBV6-5 to TRBJ1-1, with no clear D. Germline V lookup: CDR1 MNHEY, CDR2 SVGAGI. CDR3 length equals 13 residues. The ends were cut back, 7 bases at V and 3 bases at J, with 12 bases in the middle. CDR3 region: CASNLGLYTEAFF. In DNA, the CDR3 is TGTGCCAGCAATCTGGGTCTTTACACTGAAGCTTTCTTT.

The chain recombines TRBV7-2 with TRBJ2-7; 10 nucleotides line up with TRBD1. With V trimmed by 4 bases and J by 7 bases, 7 bases remained unmatched. Looked up from germline, CDR1 is SGHTA and CDR2 is FQGNSA. There are 14 residues in the CDR3. The DNA for the CDR3 is TGTGCCAGCAGCTCGACAGGGGGCTCTAAGGAGCAGTACTTC. Protein sequence: CASSSTGGSKEQYF.

The chain joins TRBV28 to TRBJ2-1; perhaps TRBD2 as D (5 bases). Between the trimmed V and J ends, which lost 1 base and 4 bases, there was a span of 14 bases. The CDR3 is 16 amino acids. Germline loops: CDR1 MDHEN, CDR2 SYDVKM. Written as DNA, the CDR3 is TGTGCCAGCAGTTTATCAAGAACGCTAGCTTACAATGAGCAGTTCTTC. This sequence encodes CASSLSRTLAYNEQFF.

The rearrangement joins TRBV4-2 to TRBJ2-2, with 14 bases lining up with TRBD2. CDR1 and CDR2 (germline): LGHNA, YNFKEQ. V shed 2 bases and J 8 bases; nucleotides not matched to a gene: 10. This CDR3 contains 18 residues. The CDR3 region is CASSQNLGLAGESGELFF. The CDR3 nucleotides are TGTGCCAGCAGCCAAAATTTGGGACTAGCGGGAGAATCAGGGGAGCTGTTTTTT.

This sequence joins TRBV28 and TRBJ1-2, with 7 bases identical to TRBD1. Losses at the gene ends were 7 bases for V and 4 bases for J; bases not matched to a gene: 6. The CDR3 runs to 13 residues. The germline V gene encodes CDR1 MDHEN and CDR2 SYDVKM. CDR3 sequence reads: CASTKQGSYGYTF. The CDR3 region has the DNA TGTGCCAGCACCAAACAGGGGAGCTATGGCTACACCTTC.

The V call is TRBV18, the J call TRBJ2-7, with 14 bases identical to TRBD2. The germline CDR1 and CDR2 sequences are KGHSH and LQKENI. The CDR3 contains 16 residues. V dropped 5 bases and J dropped 5; count of bases not matched to a gene: 8. The CDR3 here is CASSASGLAGADEQYF. CDR3 DNA sequence: TGTGCCAGCTCAGCATCGGGACTAGCGGGAGCTGACGAGCAGTACTTC.

The rearrangement uses TRBV12-3 or TRBV12-4 and TRBJ1-1; TRBD1 agrees at 7 bases. V lost 3 bases to trimming and J lost 8 bases; unmatched junction nucleotides: 6. CDR3 length equals 13 residues. The CDR3 DNA reads TGTGCCAGCAGTTTCAGCGGGACAGCCGAAGCTTTCTTT. This codes for CASSFSGTAEAFF.

The chain links TRBV5-1 to TRBJ2-2, with D tentatively TRBD1 (5 bases). CDR3 size: 13 residues. Germline V CDR1 and CDR2: SGHRS, YFSETQ. Trimming cost V 4 bases and J 1 base, with 5 bases left between them. The CDR3 region has the DNA TGCGCCAGCAGCAGGGGGAACACCGGGGAGCTGTTTTTT. Its translation is CASSRGNTGELFF. Looking up the rest from reference TRBV5-1 and TRBJ2-2 gives the full variable domain: KAGVTQTPRYLIKTRGQQVTLSCSPISGHRSVSWYQQTPGQGLQFLFEYFSETQRNKGNFPGRFSGRQFSNSRSEMNVSTLELGDSALYLCASSRGNTGELFFGEGSRLTVL.

The CDR3 loop reads CASSAPMGLAEYTGELFF. Written as DNA, the CDR3 is TGTGCCAGCAGCGCGCCGATGGGACTAGCGGAATACACCGGGGAGCTGTTTTTT. The rearrangement joins TRBV9 to TRBJ2-2, with 11 bases that match TRBD2. CDR3 length: 18 amino acids. Germline V gene sequence: CDR1 SGDLS, CDR2 YYNGEE. V gave up 3 bases and J gave up 3 bases; unmatched junction bases: 10.

The CDR3 protein is CASGTGTWSTDTQYF. The CDR3 DNA follows: TGTGCCAGCGGGACCGGGACCTGGAGCACAGATACGCAGTATTTT. V and J are TRBV19 and TRBJ2-3; D assignment may be TRBD1 or TRBD2 (5 bases each). Trimming shortened V by 9 bases and J by 0 bases, and 16 bases separated the two germline ends. Germline CDR1 and CDR2: LNHDA and SQIVND (reference sequence). The CDR3 has 15 amino acids.

This sequence joins TRBV28 and TRBJ2-1; 8 bases agree with TRBD2. Germline V gene lookup returns CDR1 MDHEN and CDR2 SYDVKM. The V segment lost 2 bases and the J segment 8 bases; nucleotides outside the gene matches: 14. This CDR3 has 17 amino acids. The CDR3 DNA is TGTGCCAGCAGTTTAATGGTCCAGCGGGAGTTGGGCGATGAGCAGTTCTTC. It translates to CASSLMVQRELGDEQFF.

The chain couples TRBV3-1 (or the pseudogene TRBV3-2) to TRBJ2-5; D may be TRBD2 (5 bases). There are 16 residues in the CDR3. The V end was cut by 2 bases, the J end by 5 bases, with 18 bases between. CDR1 LGHDT and CDR2 YNNKEL come from the germline V gene (reference sequence). CDR3 nucleotides: TGTGCCAGCAGCCAACCTACTAGTTCCCTTGGGGAGACCCAGTACTTC. This codes for CASSQPTSSLGETQYF.

J is TRBJ2-1 and V is TRBV24-1, with D maybe TRBD2 (5 bases). This CDR3 contains 14 residues. V shed 5 bases and J shed 7 bases, with 14 bases lying between them. Germline V lookup: CDR1 KGHDR, CDR2 SFDVKD. The CDR3 coding sequence is TGTGCCACCAGTGGAGCGGAGACAAGGAATGAGCAGTTCTTC. Translating gives CATSGAETRNEQFF.

The chain recombines TRBV21-1 with TRBJ2-7; TRBD2 is the table's D call and was not checked against the DNA. TRBV21-1 is labeled a pseudogene. This CDR3 is built from 15 residues. CDR3: CASSGGRTEDYEQYF. Written as DNA, the CDR3 is TGTGCCAGCAGCGGGGGGAGGACGGAAGACTACGAGCAGTACTTC.

The genes are TRBV13 and TRBJ1-2; D unclear. In germline, CDR1 is PRHDT, CDR2 FYEKMQ (reference sequence). The V end lost 4 bases, the J end lost 7 bases, and 16 bases lay between the germline ends. The CDR3 contains 14 residues. CDR3 sequence reads: CASSSQDQARGYTF. Here the CDR3 DNA reads TGTGCCAGCAGCTCCCAAGACCAGGCTCGTGGCTACACCTTC.

The chain is built from TRBV4-1 and TRBJ1-4, with D perhaps matching TRBD1 (6 bases). The CDR3 is 16 amino acids. V was shortened by 2 bases and J by 1 base, with 11 bases between the two germline ends. Per the germline V gene, CDR1 is MGHRA and CDR2 is YSYEKL. The CDR3 here is CASSQPGRGTNEKLFF. CDR3 nucleotides: TGCGCCAGCAGCCAACCCGGCAGGGGAACTAATGAAAAACTGTTTTTT.

V gene TRBV15 combines with J gene TRBJ2-1, with 10 bases that match TRBD2. The J segment lost 6 bases and the V segment lost 4 bases, leaving 6 bases of the junction unmatched. The germline gives CDR1 LNHNV, CDR2 YYDKDF (reference sequence). This CDR3 spans 15 amino acids. CDR3 DNA sequence: TGTGCCACCAGCACTCTAGCGGGAGTAAGCAATGAGCAGTTCTTC. This codes for CATSTLAGVSNEQFF.

The J gene is TRBJ1-2, the V gene TRBV19, with D tentatively TRBD1 (6 bases). The ends were cut back, 3 bases at V and 5 bases at J, with 13 bases in the middle. CDR1 is LNHDA and CDR2 is SQIVND in the germline V gene (reference sequence). The CDR3 has 14 amino acids. The CDR3 DNA is TGTGCCAGTAGTATTCCGGGGGCGCAGTATGGCTACACCTTC. Translated, it gives CASSIPGAQYGYTF.